This T cell receptor beta chain is from a study of OX40 agonist ivuxolimab in advanced cancers. Findings and caveats of the study: The authors also found low normalized T-cell clonal expansion in some nonresponders. Within 6 weeks, CD4+ and CD8+ blood T cells expanded clonally at 0.1 to 3.0 mg/kg.

For this clone: Antigen specificity is unknown.

Here immunoSEQ multiplex PCR was the method, and the copy in TCRdb shows in-frame clones only, minus some. This table holds tens of thousands of clones, about 86% found once. The V and J ends lost 5 bases and 7 bases, in that order; junction bases with no gene match: 4. Germline V lookup: CDR1 SGHTA, CDR2 FQGNSA. This CDR3 region has 14 residues. The chain joins TRBV7-2 to TRBJ2-4, with 11 bases aligning to TRBD1. The source is an adult with an advanced solid tumor such as melanoma, head and neck, liver or kidney cancer. Specimen: CD4+ or CD8+ T cells sorted from blood, collected in a trial of the OX40 agonist ivuxolimab. CDR3: CASSLGQGANIQYF. The CDR3 coding sequence is TGTGCCAGCAGCCTAGGACAGGGGGCGAACATTCAGTACTTC. Filled out from reference TRBV7-2 and TRBJ2-4, the complete variable domain reads GAGVSQSPSNKVTEKGKDVELRCDPISGHTALYWYRQSLGQGLEFLIYFQGNSAPDKSGLPSDRFSAERTGGSVSTLTIQRTQQEDSAVYLCASSLGQGANIQYFGAGTRLSVL.